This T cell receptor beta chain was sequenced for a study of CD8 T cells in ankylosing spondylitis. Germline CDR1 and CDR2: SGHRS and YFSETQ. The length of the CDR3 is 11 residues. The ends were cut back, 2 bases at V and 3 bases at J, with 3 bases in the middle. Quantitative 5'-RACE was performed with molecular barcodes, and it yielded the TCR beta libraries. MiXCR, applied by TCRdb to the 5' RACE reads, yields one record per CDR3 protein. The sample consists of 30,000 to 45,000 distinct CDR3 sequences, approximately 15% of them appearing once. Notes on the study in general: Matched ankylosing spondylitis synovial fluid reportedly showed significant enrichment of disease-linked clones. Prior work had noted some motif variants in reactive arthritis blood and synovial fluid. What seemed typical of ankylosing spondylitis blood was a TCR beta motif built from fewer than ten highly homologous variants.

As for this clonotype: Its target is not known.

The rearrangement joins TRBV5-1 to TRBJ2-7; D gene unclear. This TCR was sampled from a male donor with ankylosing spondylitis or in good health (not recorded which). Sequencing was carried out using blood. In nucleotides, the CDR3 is TGCGCCAGCAGCTTTAACTACGAGCAGTACTTC. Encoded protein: CASSFNYEQYF.